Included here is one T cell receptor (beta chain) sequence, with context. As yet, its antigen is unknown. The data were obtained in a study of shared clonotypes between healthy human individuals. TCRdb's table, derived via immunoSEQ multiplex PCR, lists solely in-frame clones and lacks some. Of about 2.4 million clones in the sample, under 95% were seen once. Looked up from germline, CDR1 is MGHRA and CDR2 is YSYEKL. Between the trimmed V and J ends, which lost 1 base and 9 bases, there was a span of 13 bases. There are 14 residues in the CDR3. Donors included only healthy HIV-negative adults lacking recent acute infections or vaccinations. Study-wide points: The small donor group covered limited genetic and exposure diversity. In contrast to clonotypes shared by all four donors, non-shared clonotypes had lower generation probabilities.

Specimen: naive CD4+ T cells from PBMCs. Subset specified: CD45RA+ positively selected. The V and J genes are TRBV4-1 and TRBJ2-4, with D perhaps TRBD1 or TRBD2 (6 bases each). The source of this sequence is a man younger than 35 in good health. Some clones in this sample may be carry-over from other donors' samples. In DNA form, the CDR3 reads TGCGCCAGCAGCCAAGTGGGGGGCCTTCGCATTCAGTACTTC. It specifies CASSQVGGLRIQYF.